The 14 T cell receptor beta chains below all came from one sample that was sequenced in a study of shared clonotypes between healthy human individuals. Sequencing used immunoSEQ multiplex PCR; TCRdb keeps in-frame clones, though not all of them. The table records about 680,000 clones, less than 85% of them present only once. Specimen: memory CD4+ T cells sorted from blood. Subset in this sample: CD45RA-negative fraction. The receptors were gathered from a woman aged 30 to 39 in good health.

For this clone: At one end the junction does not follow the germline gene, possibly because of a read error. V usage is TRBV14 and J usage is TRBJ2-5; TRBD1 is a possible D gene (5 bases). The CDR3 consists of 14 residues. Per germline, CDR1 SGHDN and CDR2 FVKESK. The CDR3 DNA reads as TGTGCCAGCAACCAACCAGGGCCCCAAGAGACCCAGTACTTC. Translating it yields CASNQPGPQETQYF.

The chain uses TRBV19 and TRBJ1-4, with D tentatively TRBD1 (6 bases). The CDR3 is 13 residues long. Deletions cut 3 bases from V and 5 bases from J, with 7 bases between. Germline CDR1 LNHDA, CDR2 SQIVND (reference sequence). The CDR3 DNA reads TGTGCCAGTAGTATCCAGGGGAATGAAAAACTGTTTTTT. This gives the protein CASSIQGNEKLFF. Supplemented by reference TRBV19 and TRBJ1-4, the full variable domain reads DGGITQSPKYLFRKEGQNVTLSCEQNLNHDAMYWYRQDPGQGLRLIYYSQIVNDFQKGDIAEGYSVSREKKESFPLTVTSAQKNPTAFYLCASSIQGNEKLFFGSGTQLSVL.

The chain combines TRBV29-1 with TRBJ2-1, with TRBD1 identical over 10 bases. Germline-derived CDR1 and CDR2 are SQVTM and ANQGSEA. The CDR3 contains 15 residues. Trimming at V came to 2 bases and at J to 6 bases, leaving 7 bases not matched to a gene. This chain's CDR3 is CSVERRTGGVNEQFF. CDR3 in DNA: TGCAGCGTTGAACGTAGGACAGGGGGGGTCAATGAGCAGTTCTTC.

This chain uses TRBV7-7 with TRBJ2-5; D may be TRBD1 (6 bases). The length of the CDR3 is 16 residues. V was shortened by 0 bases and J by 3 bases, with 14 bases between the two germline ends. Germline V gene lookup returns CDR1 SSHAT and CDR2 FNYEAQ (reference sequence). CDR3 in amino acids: CASSLASGAGEETQYF. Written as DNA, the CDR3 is TGTGCCAGCAGCTTAGCGTCTGGGGCAGGGGAAGAGACCCAGTACTTC.

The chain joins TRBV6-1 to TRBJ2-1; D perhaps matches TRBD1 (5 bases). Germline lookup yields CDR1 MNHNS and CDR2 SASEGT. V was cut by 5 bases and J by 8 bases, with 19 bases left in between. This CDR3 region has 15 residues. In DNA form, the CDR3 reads TGTGCCAGCAGTTTGTCAGGGTCTGTTCGGGATGAGCAGTTCTTC. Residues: CASSLSGSVRDEQFF.

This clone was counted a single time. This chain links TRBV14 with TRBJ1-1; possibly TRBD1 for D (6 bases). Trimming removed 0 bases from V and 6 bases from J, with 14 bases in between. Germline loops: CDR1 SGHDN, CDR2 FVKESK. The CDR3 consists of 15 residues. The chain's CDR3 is CASSQDRMRTAEAFF. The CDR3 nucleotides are TGTGCCAGCAGCCAAGATAGGATGCGGACAGCTGAAGCTTTCTTT.

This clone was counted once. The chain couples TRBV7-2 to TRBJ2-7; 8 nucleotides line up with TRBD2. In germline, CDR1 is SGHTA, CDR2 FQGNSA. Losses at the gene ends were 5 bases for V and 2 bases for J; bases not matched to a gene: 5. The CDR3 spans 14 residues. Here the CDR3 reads CASSLTSVTYEQYF. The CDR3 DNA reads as TGTGCCAGCAGCCTGACTAGCGTAACCTACGAGCAGTACTTC. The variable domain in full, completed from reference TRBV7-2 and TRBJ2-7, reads GAGVSQSPSNKVTEKGKDVELRCDPISGHTALYWYRQSLGQGLEFLIYFQGNSAPDKSGLPSDRFSAERTGGSVSTLTIQRTQQEDSAVYLCASSLTSVTYEQYFGPGTRLTVT.

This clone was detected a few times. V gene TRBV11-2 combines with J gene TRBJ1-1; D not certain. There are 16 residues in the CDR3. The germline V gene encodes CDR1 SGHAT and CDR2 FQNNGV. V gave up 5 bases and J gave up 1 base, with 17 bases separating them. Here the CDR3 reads CASSSSAGNPNTEAFF. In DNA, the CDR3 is TGTGCCAGCAGCAGTAGCGCAGGAAACCCGAACACTGAAGCTTTCTTT. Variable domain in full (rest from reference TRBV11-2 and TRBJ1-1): EAGVAQSPRYKIIEKRQSVAFWCNPISGHATLYWYQQILGQGPKLLIQFQNNGVVDDSQLPKDRFSAERLKGVDSTLKIQPAKLEDSAVYLCASSSSAGNPNTEAFFGQGTRLTVV.

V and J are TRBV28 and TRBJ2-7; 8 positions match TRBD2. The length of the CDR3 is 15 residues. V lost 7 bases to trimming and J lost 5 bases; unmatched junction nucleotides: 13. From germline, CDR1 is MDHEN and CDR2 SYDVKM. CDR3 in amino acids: CASTLPGGRGHEQYF. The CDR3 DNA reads TGTGCCAGCACCCTGCCGGGGGGGCGGGGTCACGAGCAGTACTTC.

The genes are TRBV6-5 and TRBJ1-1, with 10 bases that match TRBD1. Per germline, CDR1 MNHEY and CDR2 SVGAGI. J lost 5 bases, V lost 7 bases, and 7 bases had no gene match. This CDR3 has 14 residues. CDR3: CASMLRDRGTEAFF. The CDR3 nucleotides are TGTGCCAGCATGCTACGGGACAGGGGAACTGAAGCTTTCTTT.

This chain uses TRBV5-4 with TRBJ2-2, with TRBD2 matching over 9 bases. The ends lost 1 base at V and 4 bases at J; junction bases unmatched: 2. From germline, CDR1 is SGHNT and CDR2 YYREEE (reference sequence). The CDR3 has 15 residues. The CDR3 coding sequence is TGTGCCAGCAGCTTGCGCGGGAGGGCCACCGGGGAGCTGTTTTTT. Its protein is CASSLRGRATGELFF.

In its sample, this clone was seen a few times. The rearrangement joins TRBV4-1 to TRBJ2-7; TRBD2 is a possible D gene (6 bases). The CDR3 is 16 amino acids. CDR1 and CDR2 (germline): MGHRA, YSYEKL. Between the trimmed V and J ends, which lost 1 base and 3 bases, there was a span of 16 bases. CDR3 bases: TGCGCCAGCAGCCAAGCCCCTTCAGCGGGTGGCTACGAGCAGTACTTC. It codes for CASSQAPSAGGYEQYF.

CDR3: CASSANQGETQYF. DNA of the CDR3: TGTGCCAGTAGCGCCAACCAGGGAGAGACCCAGTACTTC. The rearrangement joins TRBV19 to TRBJ2-5; maybe TRBD1 (5 bases). Germline V lookup: CDR1 LNHDA, CDR2 SQIVND (reference sequence). This CDR3 has 13 amino acids. V lost 6 bases to trimming and J lost 4 bases, with 12 bases between them.

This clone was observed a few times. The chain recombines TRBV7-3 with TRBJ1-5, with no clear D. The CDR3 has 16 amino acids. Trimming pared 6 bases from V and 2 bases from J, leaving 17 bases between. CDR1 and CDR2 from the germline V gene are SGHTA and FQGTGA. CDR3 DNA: TGTGCCAGCAGTCACGTCGAAGCTCGTGGCAATCAGCCCCAGCATTTT. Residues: CASSHVEARGNQPQHF.